Listed below are T cell receptor beta chains from one sample, sequenced in a study of shared clonotypes between healthy human individuals. The protocol was immunoSEQ multiplex PCR, while the TCRdb copy is restricted to in-frame clones and leaves out a portion. Found here are 950,000 to 1,100,000 clones, around four fifths of them singletons; the top ten hold 1.4%. Specimen: memory CD4+ T cells sorted from blood. The receptors shown here come from a man younger than 30 in good health. The CDR3 runs from the conserved cysteine through the conserved F or W. D genes are given only for firm matches. Clone size, where shown, is once, few, many, or a class for clones that have expanded.

cdr3_aa cdr3_nt j_call v_call d_call clone_size
CASRDRDNQPQHF TGTGCCAGCAGAGACAGGGACAATCAGCCCCAGCATTTT TRBJ1-5 TRBV6-1 TRBD1 -
CASSLGLAGFDEQFF TGCGCCAGCAGCTTGGGACTAGCGGGGTTTGATGAGCAGTTCTTC TRBJ2-1 TRBV5-1 TRBD2 -
CASSLVNLRLDYTF TGTGCCAGCAGCTTAGTTAACCTACGACTAGACTACACCTTC TRBJ1-2 TRBV7-9 - -
CASTDWEPLHF TGTGCCAGCACGGATTGGGAACCCCTCCACTTT TRBJ1-6 TRBV6-5 - few
CASSPGGTGASSYEQYF TGCGCCAGCAGCCCGGGGGGGACAGGGGCAAGCTCCTACGAGCAGTACTTC TRBJ2-7 TRBV5-1 TRBD1 -
CASSIVTGQDMETQYF TGCGCCAGCAGCATCGTAACGGGACAGGACATGGAGACCCAGTACTTC TRBJ2-5 TRBV5-1 TRBD1 -
CASSIAQGEAGELFF TGTGCCAGTAGTATTGCGCAGGGCGAGGCCGGGGAGCTGTTTTTT TRBJ2-2 TRBV19 - -
CASSPRGQGNGYTF TGTGCCAGCTCACCACGGGGGCAGGGGAATGGCTACACCTTC TRBJ1-2 TRBV18 - -
CATQDPGTVWGYTF TGTGCCACCCAAGACCCGGGAACGGTGTGGGGCTACACCTTC TRBJ1-2 TRBV6-1 - -
CASSPNPTGINYGYTF TGTGCCAGCTCACCTAACCCGACAGGAATAAACTATGGCTACACCTTC TRBJ1-2 TRBV18 - -
CASSLVLGFGVRETQYF TGTGCCAGCAGCTTAGTCTTGGGATTCGGGGTACGGGAGACCCAGTACTTC TRBJ2-5 TRBV7-9 - -
CASSFGSGAGTGELFF TGTGCCAGCAGTTTTGGGTCGGGAGCTGGCACCGGGGAGCTGTTTTTT TRBJ2-2 TRBV27 - -
CASSMGLAGGGETQYF TGTGCCAGCAGCATGGGACTAGCGGGAGGAGGAGAGACCCAGTACTTC TRBJ2-5 TRBV5-8 TRBD2 -
CASSNRAWSGETQYF TGTGCCAGCAGTAATAGGGCCTGGTCGGGAGAGACCCAGTACTTC TRBJ2-5 TRBV6-5 - few
CASSPPSGGSGMNTGELFF TGTGCCAGCTCACCACCTTCGGGGGGTAGCGGGATGAACACCGGGGAGCTGTTTTTT TRBJ2-2 TRBV18 TRBD2 few
CASSSLPGYNEQFF TGTGCCAGCAGCTCCCTCCCAGGTTACAATGAGCAGTTCTTC TRBJ2-1 TRBV7-6 - -
CASSPQWGGRQETQYF TGTGCCAGCAGCCCTCAGTGGGGGGGACGACAAGAGACCCAGTACTTC TRBJ2-5 TRBV7-2 TRBD2 -
CAISSDATNEKLFF TGTGCCATCAGTAGCGACGCAACTAATGAAAAACTGTTTTTT TRBJ1-4 TRBV10-3 - -
CAARTGGSQETQYF TGTGCCGCTCGGACAGGGGGATCTCAAGAGACCCAGTACTTC TRBJ2-5 TRBV28 TRBD1 -
CASSVTMNTEAFF TGTGCCAGCAGCGTTACAATGAACACTGAAGCTTTCTTT TRBJ1-1 TRBV2 - -
CASSLGTGYYEQYF TGTGCCAGCAGTTTAGGGACAGGATATTACGAGCAGTACTTC TRBJ2-7 TRBV25-1 TRBD1 -
CASSYDSSTGELFF TGTGCCAGCAGTTACGACTCCAGCACCGGGGAGCTGTTTTTT TRBJ2-2 TRBV6-5 - once
CAYSPKQGPVGNQPQHF TGTGCCTACTCCCCGAAACAGGGGCCGGTGGGAAATCAGCCCCAGCATTTT TRBJ1-5 TRBV30 TRBD1 -
CAISDVGVGTEAFF TGTGCCATCAGTGACGTAGGGGTCGGGACTGAAGCTTTCTTT TRBJ1-1 TRBV10-3 - -
CASSERGTGVVYGYTF TGTGCCAGCAGTGAAAGGGGGACAGGGGTAGTCTATGGCTACACCTTC TRBJ1-2 TRBV2 TRBD1 -
CASSVIAKNEQFF TGTGCCAGCAGTGTAATAGCGAAGAATGAGCAGTTCTTC TRBJ2-1 TRBV6-1 - -
CASSLAHRDRVNTEAFF TGTGCTAGCAGCTTAGCCCACCGGGACAGGGTTAATACTGAAGCTTTCTTT TRBJ1-1 TRBV7-7 TRBD1 -
CASSLYDNYQETQYF TGTGCCAGCAGCTTATACGACAACTACCAAGAGACCCAGTACTTC TRBJ2-5 TRBV7-2 - -
CAWRDNNSPLHF TGTGCCTGGAGGGATAATAATTCACCCCTCCACTTT TRBJ1-6 TRBV30 - few
CAWSLGTARQQYF TGTGCCTGGAGCCTAGGGACGGCTAGGCAGCAGTACTTC TRBJ2-7 TRBV30 - -
CASSLRAGVVNEQFF TGTGCTAGCAGCTTGAGAGCGGGAGTTGTTAATGAGCAGTTCTTC TRBJ2-1 TRBV7-7 TRBD2 -
CASSGTSNEQFF TGTGCCAGCTCGGGGACTAGCAATGAGCAGTTCTTC TRBJ2-1 TRBV18 TRBD2 -
CASSPRTGRDTEAFF TGTGCCAGCAGCCCCCGGACAGGGAGGGACACTGAAGCTTTCTTT TRBJ1-1 TRBV7-6 TRBD1 -
CASPRDRVISTEAFF TGTGCCAGCCCTCGGGACAGGGTAATTAGCACTGAAGCTTTCTTT TRBJ1-1 TRBV18 TRBD1 -
CASSIRTSGTYYNEQFF TGTGCCAGTAGTATAAGGACTAGCGGGACATATTACAATGAGCAGTTCTTC TRBJ2-1 TRBV19 TRBD2 -
CASSFTTGNNSPLHF TGTGCCAGCAGCTTTACGACAGGGAATAATTCACCCCTCCACTTT TRBJ1-6 TRBV7-8 TRBD1 -
CASRPWTSGRNVEQFF TGTGCCAGCAGACCTTGGACTAGCGGGAGGAATGTTGAGCAGTTCTTC TRBJ2-1 TRBV2 TRBD2 -